The 9 T cell receptor beta chains below come from one sample, sequenced in a study of spatial heterogeneity in lung cancer. A single record per CDR3 protein comes from TCRdb applying MiXCR to the 5' RACE reads. The data hold 110,000 or so distinct CDR3 sequences, with about a tenth observed a single time. This sample's time point: blood at routine non-recurrence follow-up after resection. The sample in question was PBMCs, obtained at follow-up. Receptor source: a female donor with early-stage non-small cell lung cancer.

This clonotype was seen ten or more times. The chain carries TRBV3-1 and TRBJ1-2; D not resolved. Trimming left V 1 base short and J 2 bases short, with 8 bases between. The CDR3 runs to 14 residues. The germline gives CDR1 LGHDT, CDR2 YNNKEL (reference sequence). The CDR3 nucleotides read TGTGCCAGCAGCCAAGGACAACAAAACTATGGCTACACCTTC. Translating gives CASSQGQQNYGYTF.

This clonotype was detected ten times or more. V and J are TRBV10-3 and TRBJ1-4; tentatively, D is TRBD1 (5 bases). CDR3 length: 13 amino acids. Trimming cost V 11 bases and J 5 bases, with 15 bases left between them. Germline values: CDR1 ENHRY, CDR2 SYGVKD. The CDR3 nucleotides read TGTGCCGCCACAGGACAATTAAATGAAAAACTGTTTTTT. It is translated as CAATGQLNEKLFF.

The CDR3: CASSPPPSFRDRGRFLTPLHF. CDR3 DNA: TGTGCCAGCAGCCCTCCCCCGAGTTTCCGGGACAGGGGTCGATTCTTGACACCCCTCCACTTT. The chain employs TRBV7-3 and TRBJ1-6, with 10 positions matching TRBD1. CDR3 size: 21 residues. Germline assignment: CDR1 SGHTA and CDR2 FQGTGA. Trimming removed 5 bases from V and 11 bases from J; junction bases left unmatched: 27.

V gene TRBV18 combines with J gene TRBJ2-3; possible D gene TRBD1, 6 bases. The germline gives CDR1 KGHSH, CDR2 LQKENI. V was trimmed by 0 bases and J by 0 bases, leaving 19 bases between them. This CDR3 contains 19 residues. The CDR3 DNA reads TGTGCCAGCTCACCACCTCCAGGGGATCCTAGCAGGAGCACAGATACGCAGTATTTT. Translating it yields CASSPPPGDPSRSTDTQYF. The full variable domain, rest sourced from reference TRBV18 and TRBJ2-3, is NAGVMQNPRHLVRRRGQEARLRCSPMKGHSHVYWYRQLPEEGLKFMVYLQKENIIDESGMPKERFSAEFPKEGPSILRIQQVVRGDSAAYFCASSPPPGDPSRSTDTQYFGPGTRLTVL.

The chain recombines TRBV6-1 with TRBJ2-4, with D hard to call. Trimming took off 6 bases at V and 0 bases at J, with 6 bases between the two ends. Per germline, CDR1 MNHNS and CDR2 SASEGT. CDR3 length: 13 residues. CDR3 sequence reads: CASSGVAKNIQYF. CDR3 nucleotide sequence: TGTGCCAGCAGCGGAGTAGCCAAAAACATTCAGTACTTC.

This chain uses TRBV28 with TRBJ2-3, with D unclear. Germline assignment: CDR1 MDHEN and CDR2 SYDVKM. The CDR3 has 19 residues. Trimming pared 1 base from V and 1 base from J, leaving 21 bases between. The CDR3 loop is CASSLLVRLRYGGTDTQYF. CDR3 coding DNA: TGTGCCAGCAGTTTATTGGTCCGCCTACGCTATGGGGGCACAGATACGCAGTATTTT. Full variable domain (remainder filled in from reference TRBV28 and TRBJ2-3): DVKVTQSSRYLVKRTGEKVFLECVQDMDHENMFWYRQDPGLGLRLIYFSYDVKMKEKGDIPEGYSVSREKKERFSLILESASTNQTSMYLCASSLLVRLRYGGTDTQYFGPGTRLTVL.

The chain combines TRBV29-1 with TRBJ2-7; D tentatively reads TRBD1 or TRBD2 (5 bases each). The germline V gene has CDR1 SQVTM and CDR2 ANQGSEA. This CDR3 spans 12 amino acids. The V gene lost 4 bases and the J gene lost 3 bases, with 10 bases spanning the gap. As DNA, the CDR3 is TGCAGCGTTGCGCAGGGACGCTACGAGCAGTACTTC. This translates into CSVAQGRYEQYF.

This clonotype has a count of ten or more. This rearrangement joins TRBV10-3 to TRBJ1-1, with unresolved D. Germline V gene lookup returns CDR1 ENHRY and CDR2 SYGVKD. This CDR3 comprises 13 residues. V gave up 4 bases and J gave up 3 bases, with 9 bases separating them. The CDR3 sequence: CAISGQSDTEAFF. The CDR3 nucleotides read TGTGCCATCAGTGGGCAGAGTGACACTGAAGCTTTCTTT.

This clonotype was seen many times. The rearrangement joins TRBV29-1 to TRBJ1-2; TRBD1 agrees at 9 bases. The CDR3 covers 13 residues. The germline V gene encodes CDR1 SQVTM and CDR2 ANQGSEA. Trimming removed 2 bases from V and 8 bases from J; junction bases left unmatched: 6. The CDR3, as DNA: TGCAGCGTTGAACCTTCGGACAGGGGCGGCTACACCTTC. It translates to CSVEPSDRGGYTF.